One and the same sample provided the 31 T cell receptor beta chains below, sequenced in a study of spatial heterogeneity in lung cancer. Noted time point: sample taken at primary tumor resection. Unsorted whole RNA from tumor, nontumor lung or frozen PBMC underwent sequencing. TCRdb passed the 5' RACE reads through MiXCR, listing each CDR3 protein once. The sample contains thousands of distinct CDR3 sequences, approximately 5% of which appear only once. The sequenced sample was normal lung tissue next to the tumor, obtained at surgery. The receptors here all came from a female donor with early-stage non-small cell lung cancer.

This rearrangement joins TRBV6-1 to TRBJ2-7; D remains ambiguous. Germline CDR1 reads MNHNS; CDR2 reads SASEGT. Trimming left V 4 bases short and J 5 bases short, with 12 bases between. This CDR3 is 13 amino acids long. CDR3 sequence: CASSGEAEHEQYF. In nucleotides, the CDR3 is TGTGCCAGCAGTGGAGAGGCCGAACACGAGCAGTACTTC.

This clonotype was found many times. This chain connects TRBV9 to TRBJ2-5; 9 nucleotides align to TRBD2. CDR1 and CDR2 from the germline V gene are SGDLS and YYNGEE. Trimming took 0 bases from V and 5 from J; bases not matched to a gene: 5. This CDR3 has 15 residues. CDR3 sequence reads: CASSVGVAGVETQYF. CDR3 DNA sequence: TGTGCCAGCAGCGTAGGGGTAGCGGGAGTTGAGACCCAGTACTTC.

By proportion, this clonotype is medium-sized. V usage is TRBV18 and J usage is TRBJ1-1, with D unclear. The CDR3 is 13 residues long. Germline CDR1 is KGHSH and CDR2 is LQKENI. The V gene lost 0 bases and the J gene lost 5 bases, with 7 bases spanning the gap. CDR3 sequence (DNA): TGTGCCAGCTCACCACCGGACGGGACTGAAGCTTTCTTT. Translation: CASSPPDGTEAFF.

The chain is built from TRBV19 and TRBJ2-1; no firm D call. Trimming removed 5 bases at V and 0 bases at J, with 8 bases between. Germline V gene lookup returns CDR1 LNHDA and CDR2 SQIVND (reference sequence). The CDR3 is 14 amino acids. CDR3 in amino acids: CASSGASSYNEQFF. The CDR3 coding sequence is TGTGCCAGTAGTGGAGCGAGCTCCTACAATGAGCAGTTCTTC.

By proportion, this clonotype is medium-sized (0.01 to 0.1%). The chain has TRBV9 and TRBJ2-1; TRBD2 aligns across 9 bases. The CDR3 covers 15 residues. CDR1 and CDR2 (germline): SGDLS, YYNGEE. With 1 base clipped from V and 3 bases from J, the junction kept 2 bases outside the gene matches. The CDR3 DNA reads as TGTGCCAGCAGCGTACGGCGGGAGGGCTACAATGAGCAGTTCTTC. Amino acids: CASSVRREGYNEQFF.

This clonotype is medium-sized in the sample. The chain couples TRBV9 to TRBJ2-7, with 9 bases lining up with TRBD1. The CDR3 contains 14 residues. V shed 4 bases and J 5 bases; nucleotides not matched to a gene: 7. Germline CDR1 is SGDLS and CDR2 is YYNGEE. CDR3 amino acids: CASSPGTGPDEQYF. As DNA, the CDR3 is TGTGCCAGCAGCCCAGGGACAGGGCCGGACGAGCAGTACTTC.

By share, this clonotype ranks as medium-sized. The chain carries TRBV14 and TRBJ1-1; no reliable D call. CDR1 SGHDN and CDR2 FVKESK come from the germline V gene. The germline V and J ends were trimmed by 1 base and 4 bases, with 10 bases remaining between them. This CDR3 region has 14 residues. This chain's CDR3 is CASSQGVKFTEAFF. In nucleotides, the CDR3 is TGTGCCAGCAGCCAAGGGGTCAAGTTCACTGAAGCTTTCTTT.

This clonotype was detected many times. The chain combines TRBV7-9 with TRBJ1-5; 7 bases line up with TRBD1. Germline V lookup: CDR1 SEHNR, CDR2 FQNEAQ (reference sequence). The CDR3 covers 16 residues. The V segment lost 2 bases and the J segment 6 bases; nucleotides outside the gene matches: 10. The CDR3 DNA follows: TGTGCCAGCAGCTTAACGGTGACAGGGCCCGGTCAGCCCCAGCATTTT. This codes for CASSLTVTGPGQPQHF.

This clonotype was seen repeatedly, ten times or more. The chain has TRBV29-1 and TRBJ2-3, with unresolved D. Germline V gene lookup returns CDR1 SQVTM and CDR2 ANQGSEA. V was trimmed by 4 bases and J by 7 bases, leaving 18 bases between them. The CDR3 length is 14 residues. The CDR3 DNA follows: TGCAGCGTTGCCGTGGACCCTGGGCCAAATACGCAGTATTTT. Protein sequence: CSVAVDPGPNTQYF.

The sample holds many counts of this clonotype. The rearrangement links TRBV7-8 to TRBJ2-7; TRBD2 agrees at 9 bases. Unmatched junction bases numbered 6, after V lost 0 bases and J lost 0 bases. Germline loops: CDR1 SGHVS, CDR2 FQNEAQ. CDR3 length: 17 amino acids. CDR3 protein: CASSLAAGGGGSYEQYF. For the CDR3, the DNA is TGTGCCAGCAGCTTAGCAGCGGGAGGTGGGGGCTCCTACGAGCAGTACTTC.

By share, this clonotype counts as medium-sized. This sequence joins TRBV24-1 and TRBJ2-1; D remains unclear. The CDR3 extends over 13 amino acids. Between the trimmed V and J ends, which lost 7 bases and 10 bases, there was a span of 16 bases. Germline CDR1 KGHDR, CDR2 SFDVKD. This CDR3 is CATSRVLDVEQFF. The DNA of the CDR3 is TGTGCCACCAGCCGGGTATTAGATGTGGAGCAGTTCTTC.

This clonotype is medium-sized within its sample. The chain combines TRBV20-1 with TRBJ2-3; a possible D gene is TRBD2 (6 bases). This CDR3 is built from 14 residues. Germline V gives CDR1 DFQATT, CDR2 SNEGSKA (reference sequence). The ends were cut back, 2 bases at V and 2 bases at J, with 11 bases in the middle. For the CDR3, the DNA is TGCAGTGCTAGACCGGGACTTCTCACAGATACGCAGTATTTT. Translating it yields CSARPGLLTDTQYF.

By proportion, this clonotype is medium-sized (0.01 to 0.1%). This chain joins TRBV28 and TRBJ2-5; no reliable D call. V gave up 1 base and J gave up 4 bases, with 13 bases separating them. Germline V gene data show CDR1 as MDHEN and CDR2 as SYDVKM. The CDR3 extends over 15 amino acids. The CDR3 DNA follows: TGTGCCAGCAGTTTATATACGGTAATTGGAGAGACCCAGTACTTC. Amino acids: CASSLYTVIGETQYF.

This clonotype is categorized as medium-sized. The chain joins TRBV5-6 to TRBJ2-3; TRBD1 aligns across 8 bases. CDR1 and CDR2 (germline): SGHDT, YYEEEE. The CDR3 consists of 15 residues. V shed 1 base, J shed 2 bases, and the junction held 3 bases outside the gene matches. For the CDR3, the DNA is TGTGCCAGCAGCTTGCGGACAGGGTCCACAGATACGCAGTATTTT. Translated: CASSLRTGSTDTQYF.

This clonotype was seen many times. This sequence joins TRBV27 and TRBJ2-7, with D tentatively TRBD1 or TRBD2 (5 bases each). CDR3 length: 15 residues. V was pared by 1 base and J by 2 bases, with 12 bases between. Per the germline V gene, CDR1 is MNHEY and CDR2 is SMNVEV (reference sequence). CDR3 nucleotide sequence: TGTGCCAGCAGTTTATTCGGGACGGCCCCCTACGAGCAGTACTTC. Amino acids: CASSLFGTAPYEQYF.

This clonotype rates as medium-sized (0.01 to 0.1%). The chain has TRBV10-2 and TRBJ2-1; no clear D. V lost 5 bases and J lost 5, with 13 bases in between. CDR3 length equals 14 residues. The germline CDR1 and CDR2 sequences are WSHSY and SAAADI. Written as DNA, the CDR3 is TGCGCCAGCAGTTGGGCGGTTGGGGACAATGAGCAGTTCTTC. Its protein product is CASSWAVGDNEQFF.

This clonotype is termed medium-sized. The chain is built from TRBV27 and TRBJ2-2, with D maybe TRBD1 (6 bases). The germline gives CDR1 MNHEY, CDR2 SMNVEV (reference sequence). Trimming cost V 0 bases and J 7 bases, with 21 bases left between them. The CDR3 is made up of 18 amino acids. CDR3 DNA sequence: TGTGCCAGCAGTTTATCACCCCCCGGACAGACCCGAGGCGGGGAGCTGTTTTTT. Translated, it gives CASSLSPPGQTRGGELFF.

The chain combines TRBV5-6 with TRBJ2-1; 9 bases match TRBD2. J gave up 0 bases and V 1 base, and 2 bases lay outside the gene matches. CDR3 size: 16 residues. Germline lookup yields CDR1 SGHDT and CDR2 YYEEEE. CDR3 protein: CASSLRLAASYNEQFF. The CDR3, as DNA: TGTGCCAGCAGCTTGCGACTAGCGGCCTCCTACAATGAGCAGTTCTTC.

This clonotype was found many times. V is TRBV4-2 and J is TRBJ1-6, with D unresolved. Germline V gives CDR1 LGHNA, CDR2 YNFKEQ. This CDR3 contains 15 residues. The V end was cut by 0 bases, the J end by 6 bases, with 9 bases between. The CDR3 region is CASSQDRPSNSPLHF. CDR3 DNA: TGTGCCAGCAGCCAAGATCGACCGAGTAATTCACCCCTCCACTTT.

This clonotype was seen at least ten times. The V call is TRBV5-1, the J call TRBJ1-1; D call uncertain. V lost 0 bases and J 4 bases, leaving 16 bases between the germline ends. This CDR3 is 16 amino acids long. Germline V CDR1 and CDR2: SGHRS, YFSETQ. The CDR3 DNA sequence: TGCGCCAGCAGCTTGGGTGCCACCCGAAGGAGCACTGAAGCTTTCTTT. Amino acid sequence: CASSLGATRRSTEAFF. The whole variable domain, remainder taken from reference TRBV5-1 and TRBJ1-1, is KAGVTQTPRYLIKTRGQQVTLSCSPISGHRSVSWYQQTPGQGLQFLFEYFSETQRNKGNFPGRFSGRQFSNSRSEMNVSTLELGDSALYLCASSLGATRRSTEAFFGQGTRLTVV.

In its sample, this clonotype was seen many times. The rearrangement links TRBV5-1 to TRBJ2-6; no definite D call. Germline values: CDR1 SGHRS, CDR2 YFSETQ. CDR3 size: 16 residues. The ends were cut back, 3 bases at V and 0 bases at J, with 10 bases in the middle. For the CDR3, the DNA is TGCGCCAGCAGCTCGGCGCTGCCCTCTGGGGCCAACGTCCTGACTTTC. This encodes CASSSALPSGANVLTF.

This clonotype came up many times. At one end, the junction sequence differs from germline, possibly due to a read error. The chain couples TRBV5-1 to TRBJ1-1, with D possibly matching TRBD1 (6 bases). There are 14 residues in the CDR3. The germline V gene has CDR1 SGHRS and CDR2 YFSETQ. The CDR3 DNA reads as TGCACCAGCAGCTTAGGGACACCGAACACTGAAGCTTTCTTT. It translates to CTSSLGTPNTEAFF.

Many counts were recorded for this clonotype. V is TRBV4-1 and J is TRBJ2-1; D perhaps matches TRBD2 (6 bases). This CDR3 is built from 16 residues. In germline, CDR1 is MGHRA, CDR2 YSYEKL. With 5 bases removed from V and 8 bases from J, the gap between germline ends came to 22 bases. The DNA for the CDR3 is TGCGCCAGCAGCGTCGTTAGACTAGTTAAGGGCGATGAGCAGTTCTTC. Translating it yields CASSVVRLVKGDEQFF.

In this sample, this clonotype turned up many times. The V gene is TRBV28, the J gene TRBJ2-7; 7 nucleotides agree with TRBD1. CDR1 and CDR2 from the germline V gene are MDHEN and SYDVKM. V lost 6 bases, J lost 1 base, and 6 bases stayed unmatched. The CDR3 covers 14 residues. The CDR3 nucleotides read TGTGCCAGCAGCCAGGGGGTCCCTTCCTACGAGCAGTACTTC. Amino acids: CASSQGVPSYEQYF.

In its sample, this clonotype was seen a few times. The chain combines TRBV12-3 or TRBV12-4 with TRBJ2-3; 15 bases map to TRBD2. There are 15 residues in the CDR3. V dropped 5 bases and J dropped 5; count of bases not matched to a gene: 2. Here the CDR3 DNA reads TGTGCCAGCAGTCGGGGACTAGCGGGAGGAGATACGCAGTATTTT. It encodes CASSRGLAGGDTQYF.

This clonotype was seen ten or more times. The CDR3 spells CASSFLRHSRTDTQYF. The CDR3, as DNA: TGTGCCAGCAGTTTTCTTCGGCACTCCCGCACAGATACGCAGTATTTT. The V gene is TRBV12-3 or TRBV12-4, the J gene TRBJ2-3; no clear D. The CDR3 runs to 16 residues. Trimming removed 3 bases from V and 1 base from J, with 14 bases in between.

This clonotype has ten or more counts. V usage is TRBV5-1 and J usage is TRBJ2-5; 8 bases align to TRBD1. Looked up from germline, CDR1 is SGHRS and CDR2 is YFSETQ. With V trimmed by 3 bases and J by 2 bases, 3 bases remained unmatched. The CDR3 is 14 amino acids. Written as DNA, the CDR3 is TGCGCCAGCAGCTCGGGACAGGCTCAAGAGACCCAGTACTTC. Amino acid sequence: CASSSGQAQETQYF.

Ten or more counts support this clonotype. The chain combines TRBV12-3 or TRBV12-4 with TRBJ2-2; 8 nucleotides line up with TRBD1. V was clipped by 5 bases and J by 4 bases; unmatched bases: 6. The CDR3 is 15 residues long. The CDR3 DNA reads as TGTGCCAGCAGTGCCTACAGGGGGGTCACCGGGGAGCTGTTTTTT. Translation gives CASSAYRGVTGELFF.

This clonotype is labeled medium-sized (0.01 to 0.1%). The rearrangement links TRBV27 to TRBJ1-2, with D possibly TRBD1 on 5 matching bases. Germline V gene sequence: CDR1 MNHEY, CDR2 SMNVEV (reference sequence). The CDR3 totals 15 residues. Trimming removed 0 bases at V and 2 bases at J, with 10 bases between. The CDR3 protein is CASSLSTGGNYGYTF. The DNA for the CDR3 is TGTGCCAGCAGTTTATCAACGGGGGGGAACTATGGCTACACCTTC.

This clonotype was counted at least ten times. The rearrangement links TRBV7-9 to TRBJ2-5; the match to TRBD2 covers 7 bases. CDR1 is SEHNR, CDR2 FQNEAQ, per germline (reference sequence). V lost 6 bases, J lost 0 bases, and 7 bases stayed unmatched. The CDR3 runs to 15 residues. Written as DNA, the CDR3 is TGTGCCAGCAGGGCGGGAGCGGAGTACCAAGAGACCCAGTACTTC. This sequence encodes CASRAGAEYQETQYF.

This clonotype has at least ten counts. The chain uses TRBV7-9 and TRBJ2-1; TRBD1 matches at 9 bases. The V segment lost 4 bases and the J segment 6 bases; nucleotides outside the gene matches: 10. CDR1 SEHNR and CDR2 FQNEAQ come from the germline V gene (reference sequence). The CDR3 is 16 residues long. The CDR3 DNA reads TGTGCCAGCAGCTCTGTCATCGGGACAGGGACCAATGAGCAGTTCTTC. As protein: CASSSVIGTGTNEQFF. Full variable domain (outside the CDR3, taken from reference TRBV7-9 and TRBJ2-1): DTGVSQNPRHKITKRGQNVTFRCDPISEHNRLYWYRQTLGQGPEFLTYFQNEAQLEKSRLLSDRFSAERPKGSFSTLEIQRTEQGDSAMYLCASSSVIGTGTNEQFFGPGTRLTVL.